The 22 T cell receptor beta chains reported below all come from one sample, sequenced in a study of PD-L1 blockade in urothelial cancer. Profiling relied on immunoSEQ multiplex PCR, and the TCRdb table lists in-frame clones only, not all of them. Counted here are tens of thousands of clones, about 89% occurring once; the ten biggest clones make up about 7.3%. Specified time point: peripheral blood 6 weeks after treatment start. The material was PBMCs, obtained around atezolizumab (anti-PD-L1) treatment. The receptors come from a man between 65 and 80 years old with urothelial cancer.

V is TRBV28 and J is TRBJ2-7; no clear D. Germline V lookup: CDR1 MDHEN, CDR2 SYDVKM. The V end lost 5 bases, the J end lost 2 bases, and 7 bases lay between the germline ends. The CDR3 extends over 12 amino acids. CDR3 bases: TGTGCCAGCAGTGTCGGTCCCTACGAGCAGTACTTC. Protein sequence: CASSVGPYEQYF. The full variable domain, rest sourced from reference TRBV28 and TRBJ2-7, is DVKVTQSSRYLVKRTGEKVFLECVQDMDHENMFWYRQDPGLGLRLIYFSYDVKMKEKGDIPEGYSVSREKKERFSLILESASTNQTSMYLCASSVGPYEQYFGPGTRLTVT.

CDR3 sequence reads: CASSQTGALNGELFF. DNA for the CDR3: TGCGCCAGCAGCCAGACAGGGGCCCTAAACGGGGAGCTGTTTTTT. This chain joins TRBV4-1 and TRBJ2-2, with TRBD1 matching over 8 bases. After removal of 3 bases from V and 7 bases from J, the junction contained 7 bases not matched to a gene. Germline values: CDR1 MGHRA, CDR2 YSYEKL. The CDR3 covers 15 residues.

The rearrangement links TRBV6-6 to TRBJ1-2; D remains ambiguous. Trimming took off 5 bases at V and 4 bases at J, with 17 bases between the two ends. This CDR3 contains 15 residues. Germline V gene lookup returns CDR1 MNHNY and CDR2 SVGAGI (reference sequence). CDR3 in amino acids: CASSPPLGGLYGYTF. The CDR3 bases are TGTGCCAGCAGTCCCCCGTTAGGAGGGCTCTATGGCTACACCTTC.

The V and J genes are TRBV27 and TRBJ1-5; D unresolved. Germline CDR1 reads MNHEY; CDR2 reads SMNVEV (reference sequence). The CDR3 loop spans 18 amino acids. The germline V and J ends were trimmed by 0 bases and 0 bases, with 15 bases remaining between them. The CDR3 region has the DNA TGTGCCAGCAGTTTATCTGGTCCGAGTCTGTATAGCAATCAGCCCCAGCATTTT. It is translated as CASSLSGPSLYSNQPQHF.

Only a few counts were recorded for this clone. This chain joins TRBV25-1 and TRBJ2-3; 10 bases match TRBD2. Germline CDR1 MGHDK, CDR2 SYGVNS. V gave up 1 base and J gave up 6 bases; unmatched junction bases: 10. The CDR3 totals 17 residues. CDR3 DNA sequence: TGTGCCAGCAGTGAATTAAATATAGCGGGAGGAAGGGATACGCAGTATTTT. The encoded protein is CASSELNIAGGRDTQYF.

This chain joins TRBV4-1 and TRBJ1-2; D not certain. CDR3 length: 15 residues. Trimming left V 4 bases short and J 0 bases short, with 12 bases between. Per germline, CDR1 MGHRA and CDR2 YSYEKL. The CDR3 sequence: CASSLQLSTNYGYTF. The CDR3 DNA sequence: TGCGCCAGCAGCCTCCAGTTAAGTACTAACTATGGCTACACCTTC.

The chain employs TRBV28 and TRBJ2-1, with D possibly matching TRBD2 (6 bases). V lost 10 bases to trimming and J lost 7 bases, with 14 bases between them. The length of the CDR3 is 12 residues. Germline assignment: CDR1 MDHEN and CDR2 SYDVKM. The CDR3: CATLAAGNEQFF. In DNA form, the CDR3 reads TGTGCCACCCTCGCGGCGGGGAATGAGCAGTTCTTC. Drawing the rest from reference TRBV28 and TRBJ2-1, the complete variable domain is DVKVTQSSRYLVKRTGEKVFLECVQDMDHENMFWYRQDPGLGLRLIYFSYDVKMKEKGDIPEGYSVSREKKERFSLILESASTNQTSMYLCATLAAGNEQFFGPGTRLTVL.

This clone has just one count. The genes are TRBV11-2 and TRBJ2-7; TRBD2 agrees at 11 bases. Per the germline V gene, CDR1 is SGHAT and CDR2 is FQNNGV. V was pared by 5 bases and J by 2 bases, with 14 bases of the junction left unmatched. This CDR3 is 18 amino acids long. For the CDR3, the DNA is TGTGCCAGCAGCCCCCTAGCGGGAGGTTTACCAGGAGCCTACGAGCAGTACTTC. Translated: CASSPLAGGLPGAYEQYF.

This clone was picked up a small number of times. The CDR3 DNA follows: TGTGCCAGCAGCTTTTCCGGGACTAGCGGCACCGGGGAGCTGTTTTTT. Its protein is CASSFSGTSGTGELFF. The J gene is TRBJ2-2, the V gene TRBV7-3, with TRBD2 matching 11 bases. Germline V gene lookup returns CDR1 SGHTA and CDR2 FQGTGA. Trimming removed 3 bases from V and 4 bases from J; junction bases left unmatched: 4. The length of the CDR3 is 16 residues.

The chain is built from TRBV2 and TRBJ2-7, with a tentative D call TRBD1 (8 bases). Per the germline V gene, CDR1 is SNHLY and CDR2 is FYNNEI. V was cut by 6 bases and J by 2 bases, with 14 bases left in between. The CDR3 covers 14 residues. CDR3 sequence: CASSPQGGAYEQYF. CDR3 in DNA: TGTGCCAGCAGCCCACAGGGGGGGGCCTACGAGCAGTACTTC. Complete variable domain (other parts from reference TRBV2 and TRBJ2-7): EPEVTQTPSHQVTQMGQEVILRCVPISNHLYFYWYRQILGQKVEFLVSFYNNEISEKSEIFDDQFSVERPDGSNFTLKIRSTKLEDSAMYFCASSPQGGAYEQYFGPGTRLTVT.

This clone was seen only once. V is TRBV29-1 and J is TRBJ2-5; TRBD2 agrees at 13 bases. CDR1 and CDR2 (germline): SQVTM, ANQGSEA. The CDR3 spans 14 residues. V lost 7 bases to trimming and J lost 5 bases; unmatched junction nucleotides: 7. The CDR3 spells CSAGRTSGSETQYF. In DNA form, the CDR3 reads TGCAGCGCCGGCCGGACTAGCGGGAGTGAGACCCAGTACTTC.

The rearrangement joins TRBV19 to TRBJ2-1, with D perhaps matching TRBD2 (6 bases). The germline V gene has CDR1 LNHDA and CDR2 SQIVND (reference sequence). The CDR3 length is 15 residues. Trimming took 7 bases from V and 4 from J, leaving 17 bases between them. Here the CDR3 DNA reads TGTGCCAGTACCCCGCCGGGACTCTCTTACAATGAGCAGTTCTTC. Protein: CASTPPGLSYNEQFF. The full variable domain, completed using reference TRBV19 and TRBJ2-1, is DGGITQSPKYLFRKEGQNVTLSCEQNLNHDAMYWYRQDPGQGLRLIYYSQIVNDFQKGDIAEGYSVSREKKESFPLTVTSAQKNPTAFYLCASTPPGLSYNEQFFGPGTRLTVL.

The count of this clone is one. J is TRBJ1-5 and V is TRBV6-5, with 11 bases aligning to TRBD1. This CDR3 has 15 amino acids. The V segment lost 6 bases and the J segment 7 bases; nucleotides outside the gene matches: 8. The V gene's germline CDR1 is MNHEY and CDR2 SVGAGI. CDR3 residues: CASSPGTGGRQPQHF. CDR3 sequence (DNA): TGTGCCAGCAGCCCCGGGACAGGGGGTAGGCAGCCCCAGCATTTT.

The V and J genes are TRBV18 and TRBJ1-2; D might be TRBD1 (5 bases). The CDR3 contains 15 residues. Germline V CDR1 and CDR2: KGHSH, LQKENI. Trimming shortened V by 2 bases and J by 6 bases, and 16 bases separated the two germline ends. The CDR3 spells CASSPVGQGSDGYTF. DNA for the CDR3: TGTGCCAGCTCACCAGTCGGGCAGGGAAGTGATGGCTACACCTTC.

The chain uses TRBV7-8 and TRBJ2-1, with TRBD1 matching over 8 bases. This CDR3 contains 15 residues. The germline CDR1 and CDR2 sequences are SGHVS and FQNEAQ. The J segment lost 2 bases and the V segment lost 2 bases, leaving 2 bases of the junction unmatched. CDR3 loop: CASSLKDRAYNEQFF. In DNA, the CDR3 is TGTGCCAGCAGCTTAAAGGACAGGGCCTACAATGAGCAGTTCTTC. Together with reference TRBV7-8 and TRBJ2-1, the CDR3 gives the full variable domain: GAGVSQSPRYKVAKRGQDVALRCDPISGHVSLFWYQQALGQGPEFLTYFQNEAQLDKSGLPSDRFFAERPEGSVSTLKIQRTQQEDSAVYLCASSLKDRAYNEQFFGPGTRLTVL.

The chain combines TRBV28 with TRBJ2-4; a weak D match, TRBD1 (5 bases). CDR3 length: 16 residues. Between the trimmed V and J ends, which lost 5 bases and 0 bases, there was a span of 14 bases. Germline-derived CDR1 and CDR2 are MDHEN and SYDVKM. The CDR3 coding sequence is TGTGCCAGCAGTCTAAGACAGAATTCAGCCAAAAACATTCAGTACTTC. Encoded protein: CASSLRQNSAKNIQYF.

The chain recombines TRBV6-6 with TRBJ1-5, with a possible D match to TRBD1 (6 bases). CDR1 is MNHNY, CDR2 SVGAGI, per germline (reference sequence). The CDR3 contains 15 residues. The V gene lost 5 bases and the J gene lost 4 bases, with 15 bases spanning the gap. The CDR3 DNA reads as TGTGCCAGCAGTATAGATGGACAGAAAAATCAGCCCCAGCATTTT. Translated: CASSIDGQKNQPQHF.

This clone occurred once. The junction departs from the called germline gene at one end, perhaps through a read error. The genes are TRBV28 and TRBJ1-2; possibly TRBD1 for D (5 bases). The CDR3 totals 12 residues. Looked up from germline, CDR1 is MDHEN and CDR2 is SYDVKM. CDR3 protein: CASSLAQGGVLF. The CDR3 nucleotides are TGTGCCAGCAGCCTGGCGCAGGGTGGAGTCCTCTTC.

This sequence joins TRBV4-1 and TRBJ2-3; 7 bases are shared with TRBD2. The V segment lost 0 bases and the J segment 6 bases; nucleotides outside the gene matches: 6. Looked up from germline, CDR1 is MGHRA and CDR2 is YSYEKL. The CDR3 runs 15 residues. CDR3 region: CASSQDATSFDTQYF. In DNA, the CDR3 is TGCGCCAGCAGCCAAGATGCGACTAGCTTCGATACGCAGTATTTT.

The chain combines TRBV5-6 with TRBJ2-6; D is perhaps TRBD2 (6 bases). The V and J ends lost 6 bases and 4 bases respectively, with 14 bases between them. The CDR3 has 15 residues. CDR1 and CDR2 (germline): SGHDT, YYEEEE. CDR3 region: CASTMAGLGANVLTF. In DNA, the CDR3 is TGTGCCAGCACCATGGCGGGGCTCGGGGCCAACGTCCTGACTTTC.

The CDR3 region is CASSQDNSPSYNSPLHF. DNA for the CDR3: TGCGCCAGCAGCCAAGATAACAGCCCCTCCTATAATTCACCCCTCCACTTT. The V and J genes are TRBV4-1 and TRBJ1-6, with D unresolved. CDR1 and CDR2 (germline): MGHRA, YSYEKL. V was cut by 0 bases and J by 0 bases, with 9 bases left in between. The CDR3 is 17 residues long.

The V and J genes are TRBV7-2 and TRBJ2-7; D perhaps matches TRBD1 (5 bases). This CDR3 region has 15 residues. Trimming removed 3 bases at V and 0 bases at J, with 12 bases between. Germline values: CDR1 SGHTA, CDR2 FQGNSA. The chain's CDR3 is CASSFADKSSYEQYF. The CDR3 DNA follows: TGTGCCAGCAGCTTCGCGGACAAGAGCTCCTACGAGCAGTACTTC.